A single sample gave rise to the 20 T cell receptor beta chains below, sequenced in a study of cytotoxic CD8 clonotypes in ibrutinib-treated CLL. TCRdb's table, derived via immunoSEQ multiplex PCR, lists solely in-frame clones and lacks some. The data hold more than 300,000 clones, with around four fifths observed a single time. The input for sequencing was PBMCs, taken before ibrutinib treatment. The receptor source for this set is a human donor with chronic lymphocytic leukemia.

The chain combines TRBV7-2 with TRBJ2-5; D might be TRBD1 or TRBD2, each matching 6 bases. In germline, CDR1 is SGHTA, CDR2 FQGNSA. V was cut by 4 bases and J by 1 base, with 16 bases left in between. There are 16 residues in the CDR3. CDR3 in amino acids: CASSSGGGYSQETQYF. In DNA form, the CDR3 reads TGTGCCAGCAGCTCCGGGGGCGGGTACTCCCAAGAGACCCAGTACTTC.

This clone was counted only a few times. The gene calls are TRBV6-5 and TRBJ1-1; D is uncertain. The CDR3 is made up of 14 amino acids. The V gene's germline CDR1 is MNHEY and CDR2 SVGAGI. Deletions cut 0 bases from V and 1 base from J, with 6 bases between. The CDR3 DNA follows: TGTGCCAGCAGTTACTCGTGGGGGAACACTGAAGCTTTCTTT. It encodes CASSYSWGNTEAFF.

This clone came up once. J is TRBJ2-7 and V is TRBV7-9, with 7 bases identical to TRBD2. The CDR3 sequence is 14 residues long. The V gene end was trimmed by 1 base and the J gene end by 5 bases; junction bases not matched to a gene: 5. The V gene's germline CDR1 is SEHNR and CDR2 FQNEAQ (reference sequence). In DNA form, the CDR3 reads TGTGCCAGCAGCTTAGTGGGGGGGAGCGACGAGCAGTACTTC. Amino acid sequence: CASSLVGGSDEQYF.

This clone has just a few counts. The J gene is TRBJ1-4, the V gene TRBV5-1; 8 nucleotides match TRBD1. The junction had 4 bases not matched to a gene; V was cut back by 0 bases and J by 6 bases. The CDR3 length is 15 residues. Germline V gives CDR1 SGHRS, CDR2 YFSETQ. The DNA of the CDR3 is TGCGCCAGCAGCTTGGAAGGACAGGGATATGAAAAACTGTTTTTT. Protein: CASSLEGQGYEKLFF.

This chain joins TRBV30 and TRBJ1-5; 9 nucleotides match TRBD1. Unmatched junction bases numbered 5, after V lost 2 bases and J lost 6 bases. This CDR3 is built from 14 residues. Germline values: CDR1 GTSNPN, CDR2 SVGIG (reference sequence). The CDR3 loop reads CAWSITGGLQPQHF. The CDR3 bases are TGTGCCTGGAGTATAACAGGGGGCCTTCAGCCCCAGCATTTT.

This clone was recorded a few times. The chain couples TRBV7-3 to TRBJ1-1; D might be TRBD1 (6 bases). The CDR3 has 13 amino acids. V gave up 1 base and J gave up 5 bases, with 8 bases separating them. In germline, CDR1 is SGHTA, CDR2 FQGTGA. The CDR3 sequence is CASSLNRDTEAFF. The CDR3 DNA follows: TGTGCCAGCAGCTTAAACAGGGATACTGAAGCTTTCTTT.

The chain joins TRBV7-9 to TRBJ1-2; TRBD1 matches at 8 bases. The CDR3 sequence is 15 residues long. The J segment lost 2 bases and the V segment lost 5 bases, leaving 7 bases of the junction unmatched. Germline CDR1 is SEHNR and CDR2 is FQNEAQ (reference sequence). The CDR3, as DNA: TGTGCCAGCAGCAAAACAGGGGGAGTGAACTATGGCTACACCTTC. Its translation is CASSKTGGVNYGYTF.

In DNA form, the CDR3 reads TGTGCCAGCAGCCCCCGATTGAACACCGGGGAGCTGTTTTTT. It is translated as CASSPRLNTGELFF. This rearrangement joins TRBV5-5 to TRBJ2-2; D is undetermined. The CDR3 consists of 14 residues. V lost 4 bases to trimming and J lost 1 base, with 8 bases between them. Germline V gene data show CDR1 as SGHKS and CDR2 as YYEKEE (reference sequence).

The CDR3 sequence: CASSQQGIGNQPQHF. The DNA of the CDR3 is TGTGCCAGCAGCCAACAAGGGATCGGCAATCAGCCCCAGCATTTT. The J gene is TRBJ1-5, the V gene TRBV9; no clear D gene. Trimming took off 4 bases at V and 2 bases at J, with 13 bases between the two ends. CDR1 SGDLS and CDR2 YYNGEE come from the germline V gene. The CDR3 totals 15 residues.

The chain carries TRBV5-4 and TRBJ1-3, with D unclear. Germline CDR1 and CDR2: SGHNT and YYREEE (reference sequence). Between the trimmed V and J ends, which lost 2 bases and 1 base, there was a span of 13 bases. The length of the CDR3 is 16 residues. CDR3 in DNA: TGTGCCAGCAGCTTTCAACCGAGGGAGTCTGGAAACACCATATATTTT. The encoded protein is CASSFQPRESGNTIYF.

This chain links TRBV11-2 with TRBJ1-4; unclear D gene. The CDR3 runs 17 residues. V dropped 1 base and J dropped 5 bases, with 17 bases sitting between them. Germline assignment: CDR1 SGHAT and CDR2 FQNNGV. CDR3 nucleotide sequence: TGTGCCAGCAGCTTAGCCACGCGGGCAAGACCAAATGAAAAACTGTTTTTT. Its protein product is CASSLATRARPNEKLFF.

The chain couples TRBV28 to TRBJ2-5; D gene uncertain. CDR1 is MDHEN, CDR2 SYDVKM, per germline. The CDR3 runs 14 residues. V shed 4 bases and J shed 7 bases, with 16 bases lying between them. This CDR3 reads CASSSWTATVTQYF. The DNA for the CDR3 is TGTGCCAGCAGTTCCTGGACCGCAACGGTGACCCAGTACTTC.

This clone was seen a few times. The chain combines TRBV18 with TRBJ2-7; D gene ambiguous. Looked up from germline, CDR1 is KGHSH and CDR2 is LQKENI. V was shortened by 0 bases and J by 4 bases, with 10 bases between the two germline ends. The CDR3 sequence is 14 residues long. The CDR3 loop is CASSPPTNKYEQYF. Here the CDR3 DNA reads TGTGCCAGCTCACCACCGACCAATAAATACGAGCAGTACTTC.

J is TRBJ1-4 and V is TRBV4-2; no definite D call. With 0 bases removed from V and 7 bases from J, the gap between germline ends came to 3 bases. CDR3 length: 12 amino acids. Looked up from germline, CDR1 is LGHNA and CDR2 is YNFKEQ. This CDR3 reads CASSQESEKLFF. In DNA form, the CDR3 reads TGTGCCAGCAGCCAAGAGAGTGAAAAACTGTTTTTT.

The chain has TRBV29-1 and TRBJ2-3, with D maybe TRBD2 (5 bases). Germline V gene data show CDR1 as SQVTM and CDR2 as ANQGSEA. The V end lost 4 bases, the J end lost 6 bases, and 17 bases lay between the germline ends. The CDR3 has 14 residues. The CDR3 nucleotides are TGCAGCGTTGGCGTAGGAGGTCGGTGGGATACGCAGTATTTT. Its protein is CSVGVGGRWDTQYF.

This chain connects TRBV9 to TRBJ2-1; D uncertain. Germline assignment: CDR1 SGDLS and CDR2 YYNGEE. V gave up 1 base and J gave up 3 bases, with 8 bases separating them. This CDR3 is built from 14 residues. The CDR3 DNA follows: TGTGCCAGCAGCGTATTGGAGAACTACAATGAGCAGTTCTTC. Translating it yields CASSVLENYNEQFF.

The chain combines TRBV7-9 with TRBJ2-1; unclear D gene. Looked up from germline, CDR1 is SEHNR and CDR2 is FQNEAQ (reference sequence). The V end was cut by 4 bases, the J end by 0 bases, with 13 bases between. This CDR3 spans 16 amino acids. CDR3 amino acids: CASSSPRYDSYNEQFF. The DNA of the CDR3 is TGTGCCAGCAGCTCACCGCGCTACGACTCCTACAATGAGCAGTTCTTC.

The V gene is TRBV6-6, the J gene TRBJ1-2; D not certain. Trimming stripped 0 bases from V and 8 bases from J, with 19 bases between. Germline CDR1 is MNHNY and CDR2 is SVGAGI (reference sequence). The CDR3 loop spans 16 amino acids. The CDR3 DNA reads as TGTGCCAGCAGTTACTCGATGGGTGAGCGCACCCAAGGCTACACCTTC. Translation: CASSYSMGERTQGYTF.

The gene calls are TRBV30 and TRBJ2-3, with TRBD2 matching 10 bases. This CDR3 comprises 16 residues. The V segment lost 0 bases and the J segment 0 bases; nucleotides outside the gene matches: 3. The germline V gene has CDR1 GTSNPN and CDR2 SVGIG (reference sequence). The CDR3 loop is CAWSVGTSASTDTQYF. The CDR3 nucleotides are TGTGCCTGGAGTGTCGGGACTAGCGCAAGCACAGATACGCAGTATTTT.

The chain couples TRBV6-1 to TRBJ1-5; D is undetermined. V dropped 8 bases and J dropped 2 bases, with 10 bases sitting between them. This CDR3 is built from 13 residues. Germline V gives CDR1 MNHNS, CDR2 SASEGT. Here the CDR3 reads CASLAWGNQPQHF. CDR3 coding DNA: TGTGCCAGCCTTGCCTGGGGCAATCAGCCCCAGCATTTT.